The 20 T cell receptor beta chains reported below all come from one sample, sequenced in a study of shared clonotypes between healthy human individuals. Measured with immunoSEQ multiplex PCR; TCRdb has only the in-frame clones, and not every one. Of 1.5 million to 1.9 million clones detected, approximately 98% appear once; the ten largest clones hold about 0.42%. The sequenced sample consisted of naive CD4+ T cells sorted from blood. As to subset: CD45RA+ positively selected. Receptor source: a man in his thirties or forties in good health.

The rearrangement joins TRBV21-1 to TRBJ1-3; TRBD1 is the table's D call and was not checked against the DNA. TRBV21-1 is a listed pseudogene. The length of the CDR3 is 16 residues. The CDR3 region has the DNA TGTGCCAGCAGCACCCAGCAGGGGGCTTCTGGAAACACCATATATTTT. Its protein product is CASSTQQGASGNTIYF.

The rearrangement uses TRBV7-9 and TRBJ1-5; 8 positions match TRBD1. V was clipped by 3 bases and J by 3 bases; unmatched bases: 7. The CDR3 is 16 amino acids. Germline V gives CDR1 SEHNR, CDR2 FQNEAQ (reference sequence). DNA of the CDR3: TGTGCCAGCAGCTTGGGCGAGGGACAGGCCAATCAGCCCCAGCATTTT. Translation gives CASSLGEGQANQPQHF.

V is TRBV15 and J is TRBJ1-5; TRBD1 aligns across 10 bases. Unmatched junction bases numbered 5, after V lost 9 bases and J lost 0 bases. Germline V lookup: CDR1 LNHNV, CDR2 YYDKDF (reference sequence). The CDR3 is made up of 15 amino acids. The CDR3 region is CATGTGENSNQPQHF. CDR3 nucleotides: TGTGCCACTGGGACAGGGGAGAATAGCAATCAGCCCCAGCATTTT.

V is TRBV19 and J is TRBJ2-1, with D possibly being TRBD1 (6 bases). Germline V gene data show CDR1 as LNHDA and CDR2 as SQIVND (reference sequence). V lost 5 bases and J lost 5, with 13 bases in between. The CDR3 covers 14 residues. The CDR3 loop is CASSSWTDNNEQFF. The CDR3 DNA sequence: TGTGCCAGTAGTTCTTGGACAGATAACAATGAGCAGTTCTTC.

The CDR3 spells CASSRTGTGGGEQYF. The DNA for the CDR3 is TGTGCCAGTAGCCGTACCGGGACAGGGGGCGGCGAGCAGTACTTC. The chain joins TRBV19 to TRBJ2-7; 12 bases line up with TRBD1. CDR1 is LNHDA and CDR2 is SQIVND in the germline V gene (reference sequence). This CDR3 has 15 residues. V was clipped by 6 bases and J by 6 bases; unmatched bases: 9.

A remark on this clone: Different DNA sequences within this sample yield the same CDR3. The chain employs TRBV29-1 and TRBJ2-5, with 7 bases lining up with TRBD1. The CDR3 length is 11 residues. Germline CDR1 and CDR2: SQVTM and ANQGSEA. The V gene end was trimmed by 5 bases and the J gene end by 4 bases; junction bases not matched to a gene: 1. This CDR3 reads CSVRQGETQYF. CDR3 nucleotide sequence: TGCAGCGTTAGACAGGGAGAGACCCAGTACTTC. Combining the CDR3 with reference TRBV29-1 and TRBJ2-5 gives the whole variable domain SAVISQKPSRDICQRGTSLTIQCQVDSQVTMMFWYRQQPGQSLTLIATANQGSEATYESGFVIDKFPISRPNLTFSTLTVSNMSPEDSSIYLCSVRQGETQYFGPGTRLLVL.

V and J are TRBV5-6 and TRBJ2-7; 8 positions match TRBD2. V lost 6 bases, J lost 1 base, and 3 bases stayed unmatched. The CDR3 contains 13 residues. Germline CDR1 is SGHDT and CDR2 is YYEEEE. The CDR3 loop reads CASKLAESYEQYF. CDR3 DNA: TGTGCCAGCAAACTAGCGGAGTCCTACGAGCAGTACTTC.

The V and J genes are TRBV28 and TRBJ2-5, with 8 bases identical to TRBD1. The trim removed 2 bases at V and 1 base at J, leaving 12 bases unmatched. CDR1 and CDR2 from the germline V gene are MDHEN and SYDVKM. The CDR3 runs 18 residues. The CDR3 coding sequence is TGTGCCAGCAGTTTAGCTAACGGACAGGGTAGGGGCCAAGAGACCCAGTACTTC. Its translation is CASSLANGQGRGQETQYF.

This chain uses TRBV7-9 with TRBJ2-3; TRBD1 or TRBD2 may be the D gene (5 bases each). The V end lost 11 bases, the J end lost 0 bases, and 18 bases lay between the germline ends. Germline V lookup: CDR1 SEHNR, CDR2 FQNEAQ (reference sequence). This CDR3 comprises 15 residues. For the CDR3, the DNA is TGTGCCGGCGGCCGGGACCTCACTAGCACAGATACGCAGTATTTT. Translation gives CAGGRDLTSTDTQYF.

This clone was seen a handful of times. The same CDR3 also results from other DNA sequences found in this sample. V is TRBV28 and J is TRBJ2-7, with D unresolved. This CDR3 contains 10 residues. The V gene lost 6 bases and the J gene lost 3 bases, with 3 bases spanning the gap. Germline V lookup: CDR1 MDHEN, CDR2 SYDVKM. CDR3 amino acids: CASSRYEQYF. CDR3 bases: TGTGCCAGCAGCCGCTACGAGCAGTACTTC. The whole variable domain, filled in from reference TRBV28 and TRBJ2-7, reads DVKVTQSSRYLVKRTGEKVFLECVQDMDHENMFWYRQDPGLGLRLIYFSYDVKMKEKGDIPEGYSVSREKKERFSLILESASTNQTSMYLCASSRYEQYFGPGTRLTVT.

This chain connects TRBV13 to TRBJ1-1; D might be TRBD1 (5 bases). Germline lookup yields CDR1 PRHDT and CDR2 FYEKMQ (reference sequence). The ends were cut back, 0 bases at V and 5 bases at J, with 10 bases in the middle. CDR3 length equals 14 residues. CDR3 in amino acids: CASSLGRRETEAFF. The CDR3 nucleotides read TGTGCCAGCAGCTTAGGCCGCAGGGAGACTGAAGCTTTCTTT.

The chain is built from TRBV18 and TRBJ2-1; 8 nucleotides match TRBD2. In germline, CDR1 is KGHSH, CDR2 LQKENI. There are 16 residues in the CDR3. The J segment lost 4 bases and the V segment lost 3 bases, leaving 8 bases of the junction unmatched. In DNA form, the CDR3 reads TGTGCCAGCTCACCTCCGGGACTAGTGGGGTACAATGAGCAGTTCTTC. Translation gives CASSPPGLVGYNEQFF. The whole variable domain, remainder taken from reference TRBV18 and TRBJ2-1, is NAGVMQNPRHLVRRRGQEARLRCSPMKGHSHVYWYRQLPEEGLKFMVYLQKENIIDESGMPKERFSAEFPKEGPSILRIQQVVRGDSAAYFCASSPPGLVGYNEQFFGPGTRLTVL.

This clone was observed a single time. The same CDR3 is also encoded by other DNA sequences in this sample. The rearrangement joins TRBV5-1 to TRBJ1-1; D is undetermined. The germline V gene encodes CDR1 SGHRS and CDR2 YFSETQ. The CDR3 covers 13 residues. V was pared by 4 bases and J by 0 bases, with 7 bases between. The CDR3 sequence is CASSPRVNTEAFF. DNA of the CDR3: TGCGCCAGCAGCCCGAGGGTGAACACTGAAGCTTTCTTT.

This clone is a singleton in its sample. The rearrangement links TRBV7-8 to TRBJ2-3; TRBD2 aligns across 8 bases. The CDR3 has 16 amino acids. Trimming cost V 1 base and J 6 bases; bases outside gene matches: 9. From germline, CDR1 is SGHVS and CDR2 FQNEAQ. The CDR3 nucleotides read TGTGCCAGCAGCTTAGTACTAGCGGAGGGCGATGATACGCAGTATTTT. This sequence encodes CASSLVLAEGDDTQYF.

This chain connects TRBV14 to TRBJ1-1; unclear D gene. The CDR3 has 14 amino acids. V lost 7 bases, J lost 5 bases, and 17 bases lay in between. The germline V gene has CDR1 SGHDN and CDR2 FVKESK. CDR3 bases: TGTGCCAGCAACCCACGGGGTTTAGGGACTGAAGCTTTCTTT. Residues: CASNPRGLGTEAFF.

The genes are TRBV7-9 and TRBJ2-5, with D unclear. CDR1 and CDR2 from the germline V gene are SEHNR and FQNEAQ (reference sequence). CDR3 size: 14 residues. V was pared by 2 bases and J by 3 bases, with 10 bases between. The CDR3 protein is CASSLSIIEETQYF. CDR3 coding DNA: TGTGCCAGCAGCTTAAGCATTATCGAAGAGACCCAGTACTTC.

The rearrangement uses TRBV6-6 and TRBJ2-7; the match to TRBD1 covers 7 bases. There are 13 residues in the CDR3. V lost 8 bases and J lost 2; bases outside the gene matches: 6. Germline V CDR1 and CDR2: MNHNY, SVGAGI (reference sequence). The CDR3 here is CASATQGAYEQYF. In nucleotides, the CDR3 is TGTGCCAGCGCTACGCAGGGGGCCTACGAGCAGTACTTC.

V gene TRBV5-4 combines with J gene TRBJ2-1, with TRBD2 matching 12 bases. CDR3 length: 14 amino acids. After removal of 0 bases from V and 15 bases from J, the junction contained 7 bases not matched to a gene. The germline V gene has CDR1 SGHNT and CDR2 YYREEE (reference sequence). The CDR3 protein is CASSLAGLAGGLFF. As DNA, the CDR3 is TGTGCCAGCAGCTTGGCCGGGCTAGCGGGAGGGCTGTTCTTC.

The chain is built from TRBV5-1 and TRBJ2-5; D may correspond to TRBD1 or TRBD2 (5 bases each). V lost 0 bases and J lost 6, with 15 bases in between. CDR3 size: 15 residues. Germline values: CDR1 SGHRS, CDR2 YFSETQ. The CDR3 sequence: CASSLEAAGLKTQYF. The DNA of the CDR3 is TGCGCCAGCAGCTTGGAAGCGGCAGGGTTGAAGACCCAGTACTTC.

This clone was seen just once. The V and J genes are TRBV10-2 and TRBJ2-1; possible D gene TRBD2, 5 bases. The ends were cut back, 10 bases at V and 1 base at J, with 14 bases in the middle. Germline values: CDR1 WSHSY, CDR2 SAAADI. CDR3 length: 14 amino acids. CDR3 residues: CATIVGASYNEQFF. As DNA, the CDR3 is TGCGCCACGATAGTGGGAGCGTCCTACAATGAGCAGTTCTTC.